The entry that follows covers one T cell receptor (beta chain) sequence. The CDR3 is 18 amino acids. The J segment lost 0 bases and the V segment lost 2 bases, leaving 9 bases of the junction unmatched. Germline CDR1 MNHEY, CDR2 SMNVEV (reference sequence). The repertoire was sequenced with immunoSEQ multiplex PCR; TCRdb's copy has only in-frame clones and lacks some. The sample yields under 300,000 clones, 79% seen once. The data were taken from a study of blood T cell repertoires in COVID-19. Study overall: From the United States, Italy and Spain came samples of acute and convalescent COVID-19. T cells, B-cell-depleted T cells, or PBMCs provided the cDNA or gDNA that served as material.

Sequenced material: peripheral blood. The clonotype comes from a woman in her thirties or forties with active or convalescent COVID-19. This chain uses TRBV27 with TRBJ2-1, with TRBD2 identical over 8 bases. The CDR3 bases are TGTGCCAGCAGTTTACTTTTCCTCGGGGGGGCCTCCTACAATGAGCAGTTCTTC. This gives the protein CASSLLFLGGASYNEQFF.